This is a list of T cell receptor beta chains from one sample in a study of neurological immune-mediated disorders. TCRdb passed the 5' RACE reads through MiXCR, listing each CDR3 protein once. Of 80,000 or so distinct CDR3 sequences listed, under 10% are singletons. The sample consisted of PBMCs. Receptor source: a man aged 50 to 60 in good health. Each CDR3 is given with its conserved first and last residue. D genes are given only for firm matches. The size entry is marked missing in some rows and otherwise reads once, few, many or a size class.

TRBJ2-1	.	many	TRBV3-1	CASSQDRGDYNEQFF	TGTGCCAGCAGCCAAGACAGGGGGGACTACAATGAGCAGTTCTTC
TRBJ2-1	TRBD2	many	TRBV7-8	CASSLAPTSGRRNEQFF	TGTGCCAGCAGCTTAGCTCCGACTAGCGGGAGGCGCAATGAGCAGTTCTTC
TRBJ2-1	.	many	TRBV6-5	CASSYSHRFEQFF	TGTGCCAGCAGTTACTCTCATCGGTTCGAGCAGTTCTTC
TRBJ2-7	TRBD2	few	TRBV7-2	CASRPKWGGEQYF	TGTGCCAGCAGGCCCAAGTGGGGGGGGGAGCAGTACTTC
TRBJ1-6	.	few	TRBV7-2	CASTTQGNSPLHF	TGTGCCAGCACTACCCAGGGTAATTCACCCCTCCACTTT
TRBJ1-5	.	many	TRBV20-1	CSALRGGRNQPQHF	TGCAGTGCTCTACGGGGGGGCAGAAATCAGCCCCAGCATTTT
TRBJ1-5	.	.	TRBV20-1	CSARDLRGPKGGQPQHF	TGCAGTGCTAGAGATCTCAGGGGCCCCAAAGGCGGTCAGCCCCAGCATTTT
TRBJ1-6	.	many	TRBV12-3/TRBV12-4	CASKGQYNSPLHF	TGTGCCAGCAAGGGACAATATAATTCACCCCTCCACTTT
TRBJ2-3	.	many	TRBV28	CASSLWEGGADTQYF	TGTGCCAGCAGTTTATGGGAAGGGGGGGCGGATACGCAGTATTTT
TRBJ1-5	.	many	TRBV5-6	CASSLLGQPQHF	TGTGCCAGCAGCTTGCTGGGACAGCCCCAGCATTTT
TRBJ2-7	TRBD2	many	TRBV28	CAGQEGGRVEQYF	TGTGCCGGCCAAGAGGGCGGGAGGGTTGAGCAGTACTTC
TRBJ1-4	.	.	TRBV14	CASRVSGESNEKLFF	TGTGCCAGCAGAGTAAGCGGGGAGTCGAATGAAAAACTGTTTTTT
TRBJ2-1	.	many	TRBV11-3	CASSPEGGRGGNEQFF	TGTGCCAGCAGCCCCGAGGGGGGTCGTGGCGGTAATGAGCAGTTCTTC
TRBJ2-7	.	many	TRBV7-8	CASSLTDYPYEQYF	TGTGCCAGCAGCTTAACTGATTACCCCTACGAGCAGTACTTC
TRBJ1-2	.	few	TRBV25-1	CASSERRYGYTF	TGTGCCAGCAGTGAGCGACGGTATGGCTACACCTTC
TRBJ2-3	TRBD1	many	TRBV6-5	CATPQHRSGGASYSTDTQYF	TGTGCCACCCCACAGCATAGATCAGGGGGCGCCTCTTATTCCACAGATACGCAGTATTTT
TRBJ2-1	.	many	TRBV11-2	CASSFATYNEQFF	TGTGCCAGCAGCTTCGCTACTTACAATGAGCAGTTCTTC
TRBJ2-7	.	many	TRBV28	CASSLSIPRGTDRKYEQYF	TGTGCCAGCAGTTTGTCTATACCCCGGGGGACGGATAGAAAGTACGAGCAGTACTTC